The 17 T cell receptor beta chains in this list originate from one sample, sequenced in a study of shared clonotypes between healthy human individuals. Only in-frame clones appear in the TCRdb table, and some are missing; sequencing was by immunoSEQ multiplex PCR. The repertoire includes some 1 million clones, approximately 76% of them detected once, and less than 1.5% sits in the top ten. Sequencing was done on a sample of memory CD4+ T cells sorted from blood. The subset denotes: CD45RA-negative fraction. The source of these receptors is a man between 18 and 29 years old in good health.

This rearrangement joins TRBV28 to TRBJ1-2; D gene unclear. The CDR3 has 12 residues. In germline, CDR1 is MDHEN, CDR2 SYDVKM. V was clipped by 5 bases and J by 8 bases, with 12 bases between them. CDR3 region: CASSNEGFGYTF. The CDR3 DNA reads as TGTGCCAGCAGTAACGAGGGTTTCGGCTACACCTTC.

The chain links TRBV25-1 to TRBJ1-2; D perhaps matches TRBD1 (5 bases). The CDR3 runs to 13 residues. The germline CDR1 and CDR2 sequences are MGHDK and SYGVNS. Trimming cost V 0 bases and J 8 bases, with 10 bases left between them. CDR3 region: CASSEYQGGGYTF. The DNA of the CDR3 is TGTGCCAGCAGTGAATACCAGGGTGGAGGCTACACCTTC.

This chain connects TRBV18 to TRBJ2-5, with 8 bases that match TRBD2. Germline V lookup: CDR1 KGHSH, CDR2 LQKENI. Trimming removed 4 bases from V and 4 bases from J; junction bases left unmatched: 8. This CDR3 has 15 residues. The CDR3 sequence is CASSREALAGETQYF. The CDR3 bases are TGTGCCAGCTCACGGGAGGCGCTAGCGGGAGAGACCCAGTACTTC.

The chain uses TRBV6-6 and TRBJ1-1; perhaps TRBD1 as D (5 bases). Deletions cut 6 bases from V and 4 bases from J, with 15 bases between. Per the germline V gene, CDR1 is MNHNY and CDR2 is SVGAGI (reference sequence). The CDR3 totals 14 residues. CDR3 region: CASRLDTGGTEAFF. CDR3 in DNA: TGTGCCAGCAGACTAGACACGGGGGGCACTGAAGCTTTCTTT.

Turning to this clone: One base away lies a much larger clone, so this may be a sequencing read error. The sample carries other DNA sequences with the same CDR3. This chain uses TRBV4-3 with TRBJ2-6; TRBD1 is a possible D gene (6 bases). V was trimmed by 0 bases and J by 1 base, leaving 16 bases between them. The CDR3 length is 19 residues. Germline lookup yields CDR1 LGHNA and CDR2 YSLEER. CDR3 sequence: CASSQDLRGQTSGANVLTF. For the CDR3, the DNA is TGCGCCAGCAGCCAAGATCTAAGAGGACAGACATCTGGGGCCAACGTCCTGACTTTC.

Of note for this clone: The same CDR3 arises from other DNA sequences in this sample as well. V is TRBV10-3 and J is TRBJ1-1; no clear D gene. The CDR3 runs to 12 residues. With 4 bases removed from V and 1 base from J, the gap between germline ends came to 4 bases. Germline V gene lookup returns CDR1 ENHRY and CDR2 SYGVKD. The CDR3 region is CAISGQNTEAFF. DNA of the CDR3: TGTGCCATCAGTGGACAGAACACTGAAGCTTTCTTT.

The rearrangement links TRBV6-5 to TRBJ1-2; 10 bases match TRBD1. Looked up from germline, CDR1 is MNHEY and CDR2 is SVGAGI. The CDR3 is 15 amino acids. The V gene end was trimmed by 5 bases and the J gene end by 4 bases; junction bases not matched to a gene: 7. CDR3 amino acids: CASSTRDRGFYGYTF. In nucleotides, the CDR3 is TGTGCCAGCAGTACCCGGGACAGGGGATTCTATGGCTACACCTTC.

J is TRBJ2-2 and V is TRBV7-9; 9 nucleotides agree with TRBD1. The CDR3 is 16 amino acids. Germline trimming cut 5 bases from V and 4 bases from J; bases unmatched to any gene: 8. Germline loops: CDR1 SEHNR, CDR2 FQNEAQ (reference sequence). Written as DNA, the CDR3 is TGTGCCAGCAGCAGTGCGGGACAGGGTGCCACCGGGGAGCTGTTTTTT. This sequence encodes CASSSAGQGATGELFF.

CDR3 protein: CASSSRPDNSPLHF. As DNA, the CDR3 is TGTGCCAGCAGCAGCAGGCCCGATAATTCACCCCTCCACTTT. This chain uses TRBV7-2 with TRBJ1-6; D is unclear. Trimming removed 5 bases at V and 5 bases at J, with 10 bases between. The CDR3 consists of 14 residues. CDR1 and CDR2 (germline): SGHTA, FQGNSA.

This clone has only one observation. The chain joins TRBV5-1 to TRBJ1-3, with D perhaps TRBD1 (5 bases). The germline gives CDR1 SGHRS, CDR2 YFSETQ. Between the trimmed V and J ends, which lost 0 bases and 0 bases, there was a span of 13 bases. There are 17 residues in the CDR3. CDR3 in amino acids: CASSLGGLPDSGNTIYF. The CDR3 DNA follows: TGCGCCAGCAGCTTGGGGGGCTTACCGGACTCTGGAAACACCATATATTTT.

The chain carries TRBV5-1 and TRBJ1-4; D perhaps matches TRBD1 (6 bases). From germline, CDR1 is SGHRS and CDR2 YFSETQ. This CDR3 comprises 14 residues. V shed 1 base and J shed 7 bases, with 11 bases lying between them. This chain's CDR3 is CASSLLRGSEKLFF. CDR3 bases: TGCGCCAGCAGCTTGTTGAGGGGGAGTGAAAAACTGTTTTTT.

V and J are TRBV30 and TRBJ2-3; 8 nucleotides match TRBD2. With 2 bases clipped from V and 0 bases from J, the junction kept 1 base outside the gene matches. Per germline, CDR1 GTSNPN and CDR2 SVGIG (reference sequence). The CDR3 is 14 amino acids. DNA for the CDR3: TGTGCCTGGAGTAAGCGGGGGAGCACAGATACGCAGTATTTT. The encoded protein is CAWSKRGSTDTQYF.

J is TRBJ1-1 and V is TRBV6-1; 9 bases map to TRBD1. The germline V gene encodes CDR1 MNHNS and CDR2 SASEGT. V was pared by 5 bases and J by 3 bases, with 7 bases of the junction left unmatched. The CDR3 is 15 amino acids. CDR3 loop: CASSTGQGRDTEAFF. Here the CDR3 DNA reads TGTGCCAGCAGTACCGGACAGGGGCGCGACACTGAAGCTTTCTTT.

V and J are TRBV5-1 and TRBJ2-2, with 13 bases that match TRBD2. J was trimmed by 2 bases and V by 1 base; bases with no gene match: 2. The CDR3 covers 17 residues. Germline V gene lookup returns CDR1 SGHRS and CDR2 YFSETQ. CDR3 sequence (DNA): TGCGCCAGCAGCTTGACTAGCGGGAGGGGTAACACCGGGGAGCTGTTTTTT. Translating it yields CASSLTSGRGNTGELFF.

This clone has a single count. The chain uses TRBV28 and TRBJ1-2, with 9 bases identical to TRBD1. The CDR3 has 15 residues. Germline CDR1 and CDR2: MDHEN and SYDVKM. The J segment lost 5 bases and the V segment lost 4 bases, leaving 8 bases of the junction unmatched. The CDR3, as DNA: TGTGCCAGCAGTTCCACAGGGGGCTTGCGATATGGCTACACCTTC. Its protein product is CASSSTGGLRYGYTF.

The chain couples TRBV5-6 to TRBJ1-5; D is unresolved. V lost 0 bases to trimming and J lost 9 bases, with 13 bases between them. There are 14 residues in the CDR3. The germline CDR1 and CDR2 sequences are SGHDT and YYEEEE. CDR3 region: CASSLAGSRRPQHF. The CDR3 DNA reads TGTGCCAGCAGCTTGGCCGGATCTAGACGGCCCCAGCATTTT.

Of note for this clone: At the DNA level, this CDR3 is encoded by other sequences in the same sample as well. The CDR3 DNA is TGTGCCAGCAGCGTTAGCGGGAGCGTCTACGAGCAGTACTTC. Encoded protein: CASSVSGSVYEQYF. The chain links TRBV9 to TRBJ2-7; 9 bases match TRBD2. The CDR3 totals 14 residues. Germline V gene data show CDR1 as SGDLS and CDR2 as YYNGEE. V lost 2 bases, J lost 3 bases, and 3 bases stayed unmatched.